The 15 T cell receptor beta chains presented below share a single source sample, sequenced in a study of OX40 agonist ivuxolimab in advanced cancers. Profiling relied on immunoSEQ multiplex PCR, and the TCRdb table lists in-frame clones only, not all of them. The sample has around 63,000 clones; roughly 85% are singletons. The sequences come from CD4+ or CD8+ T cells sorted from blood, collected in a trial of the OX40 agonist ivuxolimab. These receptors came from an adult with an advanced solid tumor such as melanoma, head and neck, liver or kidney cancer.

In regard to this clone: The sample carries other DNA sequences with the same CDR3. The CDR3: CASSPGLAGGTDTQYF. The CDR3 nucleotides read TGCGCCAGCAGCCCAGGACTAGCGGGAGGGACGGATACGCAGTATTTT. The chain carries TRBV5-1 and TRBJ2-3, with 15 bases fitting TRBD2. The CDR3 has 16 amino acids. The V gene's germline CDR1 is SGHRS and CDR2 YFSETQ. Germline trimming cut 4 bases from V and 6 bases from J; bases unmatched to any gene: 6.

The chain uses TRBV19 and TRBJ2-5; maybe TRBD2 (5 bases). The J call may be incorrect, as the DNA end agrees better with TRBJ2-7. The germline V gene has CDR1 LNHDA and CDR2 SQIVND (reference sequence). The CDR3 length is 13 residues. Written as DNA, the CDR3 is TGTGCCAGTAGTATACGGCTAGCAAACGAGCAGTACTTC. Amino acids: CASSIRLANEQYF.

The chain couples TRBV30 to TRBJ2-1, with TRBD2 as a possible D gene (5 bases). The CDR3 is 14 amino acids. V was trimmed by 3 bases and J by 5 bases, leaving 14 bases between them. CDR1 GTSNPN and CDR2 SVGIG come from the germline V gene (reference sequence). The DNA for the CDR3 is TGTGCCTGGAGGGATCCGGGATCACACAATGAGCAGTTCTTC. Its protein product is CAWRDPGSHNEQFF. The whole variable domain, filled in from reference TRBV30 and TRBJ2-1, reads SQTIHQWPATLVQPVGSPLSLECTVEGTSNPNLYWYRQAAGRGLQLLFYSVGIGQISSEVPQNLSASRPQDRQFILSSKKLLLSDSGFYLCAWRDPGSHNEQFFGPGTRLTVL.

V usage is TRBV6-6 and J usage is TRBJ1-2; 10 bases are shared with TRBD1. After removal of 2 bases from V and 3 bases from J, the junction contained 3 bases not matched to a gene. The CDR3 totals 15 residues. Germline V gene data show CDR1 as MNHNY and CDR2 as SVGAGI (reference sequence). CDR3 sequence (DNA): TGTGCCAGCAGTTACCCCGGACAGGGGGACTATGGCTACACCTTC. Protein product: CASSYPGQGDYGYTF.

The genes are TRBV10-2 and TRBJ2-7; 9 bases are shared with TRBD1. This CDR3 region has 14 residues. Unmatched junction bases numbered 7, after V lost 9 bases and J lost 1 base. The germline V gene has CDR1 WSHSY and CDR2 SAAADI. CDR3 sequence: CASTQGAASYEQYF. CDR3 DNA: TGCGCCAGTACACAGGGGGCGGCTTCCTACGAGCAGTACTTC.

This clone has a single count. The chain combines TRBV7-8 with TRBJ2-1, with D perhaps TRBD2 (6 bases). Germline V gene data show CDR1 as SGHVS and CDR2 as FQNEAQ. The V and J ends lost 5 bases and 0 bases respectively, with 20 bases between them. The CDR3 sequence is 18 residues long. The CDR3 sequence: CASSPGVASDPSYNEQFF. The CDR3 DNA follows: TGTGCCAGCAGCCCAGGCGTCGCTAGCGATCCCTCCTACAATGAGCAGTTCTTC.

V gene TRBV5-1 combines with J gene TRBJ2-5; D is unresolved. Germline V gene sequence: CDR1 SGHRS, CDR2 YFSETQ. This CDR3 is built from 13 residues. The V gene lost 1 base and the J gene lost 3 bases, with 7 bases spanning the gap. CDR3 protein: CASSLIPEETQYF. The CDR3 DNA reads as TGCGCCAGCAGCTTGATCCCAGAAGAGACCCAGTACTTC.

The chain uses TRBV6-5 and TRBJ1-1; D is unresolved. Per germline, CDR1 MNHEY and CDR2 SVGAGI. Trimming shortened V by 6 bases and J by 6 bases, and 14 bases separated the two germline ends. CDR3 length equals 13 residues. For the CDR3, the DNA is TGTGCCAGCAGGGGCCCTGGTGCCCCTGAAGCTTTCTTT. The encoded protein is CASRGPGAPEAFF.

The chain combines TRBV6-1 with TRBJ2-7; D call uncertain. The CDR3 consists of 13 residues. V was trimmed by 6 bases and J by 4 bases, leaving 13 bases between them. The V gene's germline CDR1 is MNHNS and CDR2 SASEGT. CDR3 sequence reads: CASSVTGLYEQYF. The CDR3 bases are TGTGCCAGCAGCGTGACGGGTCTGTACGAGCAGTACTTC.

This rearrangement joins TRBV5-1 to TRBJ2-2; the D is unclear. The CDR3 spans 16 residues. The V end lost 5 bases, the J end lost 3 bases, and 17 bases lay between the germline ends. Per germline, CDR1 SGHRS and CDR2 YFSETQ. The CDR3 loop reads CASSLFVSRDTGELFF. CDR3 nucleotides: TGCGCCAGCAGTCTGTTCGTCAGTCGGGACACCGGGGAGCTGTTTTTT.

V and J are TRBV5-1 and TRBJ1-4; 9 bases fit TRBD1. This CDR3 has 16 amino acids. Germline loops: CDR1 SGHRS, CDR2 YFSETQ. After removal of 1 base from V and 8 bases from J, the junction contained 9 bases not matched to a gene. The CDR3 DNA is TGCGCCAGCAGCTTGACAGGGGGCGCAGATAACGAAAAACTGTTTTTT. It encodes CASSLTGGADNEKLFF.

The chain uses TRBV10-2 and TRBJ2-2; 9 nucleotides line up with TRBD2. The CDR3 is made up of 15 amino acids. Germline V gene lookup returns CDR1 WSHSY and CDR2 SAAADI. Trimming cost V 7 bases and J 1 base; bases outside gene matches: 4. CDR3 DNA: TGCGCCAGCACCTCGACTAGCGGGAACACCGGGGAGCTGTTTTTT. It specifies CASTSTSGNTGELFF.

DNA of the CDR3: TGTGCCAGCAGCTTGCTTCCAGCTGCTGATGAAAAACTGTTTTTT. The encoded protein is CASSLLPAADEKLFF. The chain is built from TRBV5-5 and TRBJ1-4; no definite D call. The CDR3 is made up of 15 amino acids. Germline-derived CDR1 and CDR2 are SGHKS and YYEKEE (reference sequence). V lost 1 base and J 6 bases, leaving 13 bases between the germline ends.

The chain combines TRBV5-4 with TRBJ2-7; TRBD2 is a possible D gene (5 bases). The V gene's germline CDR1 is SGHNT and CDR2 YYREEE (reference sequence). There are 15 residues in the CDR3. The ends were cut back, 0 bases at V and 4 bases at J, with 14 bases in the middle. DNA for the CDR3: TGTGCCAGCAGCTTGGACCTAGCCACCAATTACGAGCAGTACTTC. Amino acid sequence: CASSLDLATNYEQYF. Together with reference TRBV5-4 and TRBJ2-7, the CDR3 gives the full variable domain: ETGVTQSPTHLIKTRGQQVTLRCSSQSGHNTVSWYQQALGQGPQFIFQYYREEENGRGNFPPRFSGLQFPNYSSELNVNALELDDSALYLCASSLDLATNYEQYFGPGTRLTVT.

CDR3 sequence reads: CASSGLGSSVNEKLFF. DNA for the CDR3: TGTGCCAGCAGTGGTCTGGGTTCCTCGGTTAATGAAAAACTGTTTTTT. The rearrangement uses TRBV2 and TRBJ1-4; D is ambiguous. CDR1 and CDR2 from the germline V gene are SNHLY and FYNNEI. The ends were cut back, 4 bases at V and 4 bases at J, with 16 bases in the middle. The CDR3 contains 16 residues.